This passage covers 5 T cell receptor beta chains from one sample sequenced in a study of vaccination effects on CD4 cells after COVID-19. These receptors lack a known antigen. Sequenced by immunoSEQ multiplex PCR; TCRdb stores in-frame clones only, minus some. The sample lists around 25,000 clones, around 73% seen once, with more than 9.5% in the top ten. After less than twelve days in culture, the CD4+ T cells were isolated. Source: CD4+ T cells from PBMCs cultured without peptide, taken before COVID-19 vaccination. These receptors were obtained from a human donor who received a COVID-19 vaccine.

The rearrangement uses TRBV5-6 and TRBJ2-1; 9 nucleotides match TRBD2. The CDR3 length is 15 residues. V lost 4 bases to trimming and J lost 4 bases; unmatched junction nucleotides: 6. The germline V gene encodes CDR1 SGHDT and CDR2 YYEEEE. CDR3 bases: TGTGCCAGCAGCCCCACTAGCGGGTTTTACAATGAGCAGTTCTTC. The encoded protein is CASSPTSGFYNEQFF.

The J gene is TRBJ2-3, the V gene TRBV2; D remains unclear. Germline CDR1 and CDR2: SNHLY and FYNNEI. This CDR3 comprises 12 residues. V lost 4 bases and J 1 base, leaving 3 bases between the germline ends. For the CDR3, the DNA is TGTGCCAGCAGTGCCGGCACAGATACGCAGTATTTT. Protein sequence: CASSAGTDTQYF.

V and J are TRBV7-6 and TRBJ2-2; D gene unclear. Germline CDR1 is SGHVS and CDR2 is FNYEAQ. This CDR3 has 12 residues. Between the trimmed V and J ends, which lost 5 bases and 5 bases, there was a span of 6 bases. CDR3 nucleotides: TGTGCCAGCAGCCTCGATACCGGGGAGCTGTTTTTT. It translates to CASSLDTGELFF.

The chain has TRBV7-8 and TRBJ2-1; 12 nucleotides match TRBD2. CDR3 length equals 16 residues. V lost 5 bases to trimming and J lost 0 bases; unmatched junction nucleotides: 2. Germline CDR1 is SGHVS and CDR2 is FQNEAQ. Here the CDR3 DNA reads TGTGCCAGCAGCGAGACTAGCGGGAGCTCCTACAATGAGCAGTTCTTC. This encodes CASSETSGSSYNEQFF.

The chain recombines TRBV6-5 with TRBJ1-5, with a possible D match to TRBD1 (5 bases). The germline CDR1 and CDR2 sequences are MNHEY and SVGAGI. The V gene lost 6 bases and the J gene lost 5 bases, with 8 bases spanning the gap. There are 12 residues in the CDR3. CDR3 sequence: CASRGPYQPQHF. DNA of the CDR3: TGTGCCAGCAGGGGACCCTATCAGCCCCAGCATTTT.